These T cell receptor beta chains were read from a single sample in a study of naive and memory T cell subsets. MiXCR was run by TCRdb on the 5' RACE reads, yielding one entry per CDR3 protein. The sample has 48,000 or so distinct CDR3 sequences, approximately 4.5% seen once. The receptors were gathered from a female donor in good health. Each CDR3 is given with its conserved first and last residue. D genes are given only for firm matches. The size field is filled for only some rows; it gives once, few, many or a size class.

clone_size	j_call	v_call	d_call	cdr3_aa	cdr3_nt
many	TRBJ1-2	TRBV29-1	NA	CSVEQGTNGYTF	TGCAGCGTTGAACAGGGCACGAATGGCTACACCTTC
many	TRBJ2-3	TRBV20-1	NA	CSATPADRATDTQYF	TGCAGTGCTACTCCAGCCGATCGCGCAACAGATACGCAGTATTTT
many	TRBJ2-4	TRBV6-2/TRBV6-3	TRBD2	CASREIAGGPGIQYF	TGTGCCAGCAGGGAAATAGCGGGAGGGCCTGGCATTCAGTACTTC
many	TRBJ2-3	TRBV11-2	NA	CASSQGLRTDTQYF	TGTGCCAGCAGCCAGGGACTTCGAACAGATACGCAGTATTTT
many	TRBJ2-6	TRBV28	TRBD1	CASTLGQSLSGANVLTF	TGTGCCAGCACCCTGGGACAGTCTCTCTCTGGGGCCAACGTCCTGACTTTC
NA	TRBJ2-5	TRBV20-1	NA	CSARDAFRGETQYF	TGCAGTGCTAGAGATGCTTTTCGCGGGGAGACCCAGTACTTC
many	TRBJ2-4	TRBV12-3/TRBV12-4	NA	CASRGTPESSIQYF	TGTGCCAGCAGGGGGACTCCGGAGTCAAGCATTCAGTACTTC
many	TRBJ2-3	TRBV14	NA	CASSQVQGSGLSTDTQYF	TGTGCCAGCAGCCAAGTCCAGGGTAGCGGCCTAAGCACAGATACGCAGTATTTT
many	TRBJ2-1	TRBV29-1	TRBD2	CSVARPSGVYNEQFF	TGCAGCGTCGCCCGGCCTAGCGGGGTTTACAATGAGCAGTTCTTC
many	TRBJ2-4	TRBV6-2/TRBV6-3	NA	CASSLETLAKNIQYF	TGTGCCAGCAGTTTAGAGACCCTAGCCAAAAACATTCAGTACTTC
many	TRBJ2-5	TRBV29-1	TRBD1	CSVEMDRDKNQETQYF	TGCAGCGTTGAAATGGACAGGGACAAAAATCAAGAGACCCAGTACTTC
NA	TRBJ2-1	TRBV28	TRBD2	CASRPLAGVGNEQFF	TGTGCCAGCAGACCCCTAGCGGGAGTGGGCAATGAGCAGTTCTTC
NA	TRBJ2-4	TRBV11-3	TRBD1	CASSLEQGENIQYF	TGTGCCAGCAGCTTAGAACAGGGGGAAAACATTCAGTACTTC
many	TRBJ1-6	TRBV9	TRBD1	CASSPPPGQDFNSPLHF	TGTGCCAGCAGTCCACCCCCGGGACAGGACTTTAATTCACCCCTCCACTTT
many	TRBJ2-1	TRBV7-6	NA	CASSPRYNEQFF	TGTGCCAGCAGCCCTCGATACAATGAGCAGTTCTTC
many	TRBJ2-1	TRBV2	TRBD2	CASSGTSGYNEQFF	TGTGCCAGCAGTGGGACTAGCGGGTACAATGAGCAGTTCTTC
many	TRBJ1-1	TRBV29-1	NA	CSVDLAGRAFF	TGCAGCGTTGATTTGGCAGGGAGGGCTTTCTTT
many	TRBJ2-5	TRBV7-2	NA	CASSLTMETQYF	TGTGCCAGCAGCTTAACGATGGAGACCCAGTACTTC